This record concerns one T cell receptor beta chain sequence. This sample is drawn from a study of blood T cell repertoires in COVID-19. Study as a whole: Spain, Italy and the United States supplied samples that represented acute and convalescent COVID-19. The analysed material was cDNA or gDNA that came from T cells, B-cell-depleted T cells, or PBMCs.

V was pared by 2 bases and J by 1 base, with 12 bases between. Germline CDR1 is LNHDA and CDR2 is SQIVND (reference sequence). The CDR3 contains 15 residues. As originally analysed: Amplification of reference gene primers was used by the study to estimate nucleated cell counts. Sequenced by immunoSEQ multiplex PCR; TCRdb stores in-frame clones only, minus some. Clone size and the V and J calls come from that table; the DNA yielded D and trimming. In the table there are 95,000 to 150,000 clones, approximately 70% of which are singletons. The rearrangement uses TRBV19 and TRBJ2-7; the D gene is possibly TRBD1 (6 bases). Sequenced material: peripheral blood. This TCR derives from a human donor with acute or convalescent COVID-19. The donor label of this sample is uncertain. The CDR3 DNA follows: TGTGCCAGTAGTATAACAGGGTCTGGGTCCTACGAGCAGTACTTC. Its protein is CASSITGSGSYEQYF.